Below, 17 T cell receptor beta chains from the same sample are listed, as sequenced in a study of cytomegalovirus exposure and HLA in healthy donors. The PCR used 60 Vbeta and 13 Jbeta primers. Only in-frame clones appear in the TCRdb table, and some are missing; sequencing was by immunoSEQ multiplex PCR. The top ten clones hold more than 0.3% of a sample with 250,000 to 350,000 clones, approximately 80% of them seen once. Sequencing was carried out using PBMCs. These receptors were obtained from a girl aged 2-10 years in good health and CMV-seronegative.

In this sample, this clone turned up once. The chain has TRBV7-9 and TRBJ1-1, with TRBD1 identical over 10 bases. The germline CDR1 and CDR2 sequences are SEHNR and FQNEAQ (reference sequence). With V trimmed by 8 bases and J by 4 bases, 10 bases remained unmatched. CDR3 length: 15 amino acids. The CDR3 DNA follows: TGTGCCAGCTCCGGGACAGGGGTACGCGGCACTGAAGCTTTCTTT. Residues: CASSGTGVRGTEAFF.

V gene TRBV5-3 combines with J gene TRBJ1-5; 9 bases agree with TRBD1. TRBV5-3 has ORF status, its function being uncertain. Trimming took 0 bases from V and 0 from J; bases not matched to a gene: 10. The CDR3 has 19 amino acids. The CDR3 spells CARSLVNRDREYSNQPQHF. CDR3 nucleotides: TGTGCCAGAAGCTTGGTTAATAGGGACAGGGAATATAGCAATCAGCCCCAGCATTTT.

This clone was counted only a few times. The chain employs TRBV7-7 and TRBJ2-5; 8 bases agree with TRBD2. The CDR3 consists of 15 residues. Germline CDR1 SSHAT, CDR2 FNYEAQ (reference sequence). The ends lost 0 bases at V and 2 bases at J; junction bases unmatched: 2. The CDR3 region has the DNA TGTGCCAGCAGCTTAGCCCGGGGGGGACAAGAGACCCAGTACTTC. Protein: CASSLARGGQETQYF. The full variable domain, in which reference TRBV7-7 and TRBJ2-5 provide the parts outside the CDR3, is GAGVSQSPRYKVTKRGQDVTLRCDPISSHATLYWYQQALGQGPEFLTYFNYEAQPDKSGLPSDRFSAERPEGSISTLTIQRTEQRDSAMYRCASSLARGGQETQYFGPGTRLLVL.

The V gene is TRBV7-6, the J gene TRBJ1-2, with 9 bases aligning to TRBD1. The CDR3 consists of 17 residues. Germline CDR1 and CDR2: SGHVS and FNYEAQ. J was trimmed by 8 bases and V by 0 bases; bases with no gene match: 13. CDR3 coding DNA: TGTGCCAGCAGCTTAGCGCGAGGGACAGGGCTTGGTAGGGGCTACACCTTC. Its protein product is CASSLARGTGLGRGYTF. The whole variable domain, remainder taken from reference TRBV7-6 and TRBJ1-2, is GAGVSQSPRYKVTKRGQDVALRCDPISGHVSLYWYRQALGQGPEFLTYFNYEAQQDKSGLPNDRFSAERPEGSISTLTIQRTEQRDSAMYRCASSLARGTGLGRGYTFGSGTRLTVV.

The CDR3 region is CASSPLAGYNEQFF. The CDR3 bases are TGCGCCAGCAGCCCTTTAGCGGGGTACAATGAGCAGTTCTTC. This rearrangement joins TRBV4-1 to TRBJ2-1; 8 bases line up with TRBD2. The length of the CDR3 is 14 residues. Per the germline V gene, CDR1 is MGHRA and CDR2 is YSYEKL. V was clipped by 4 bases and J by 4 bases; unmatched bases: 3.

This chain joins TRBV7-7 and TRBJ2-1; the match to TRBD1 covers 8 bases. Germline V gene lookup returns CDR1 SSHAT and CDR2 FNYEAQ (reference sequence). Unmatched junction bases numbered 2, after V lost 3 bases and J lost 7 bases. The CDR3 has 13 amino acids. CDR3 DNA sequence: TGTGCCAGCAGCTTTCAGGGGGCGAATGAGCAGTTCTTC. It codes for CASSFQGANEQFF.

CDR3 protein: CASSLSSVSYEQYF. The CDR3 DNA sequence: TGTGCCAGCAGCTTGAGTAGCGTAAGCTACGAGCAGTACTTC. The gene calls are TRBV7-9 and TRBJ2-7, with D possibly TRBD2 on 5 matching bases. The CDR3 extends over 14 amino acids. CDR1 is SEHNR, CDR2 FQNEAQ, per germline (reference sequence). Trimming cost V 3 bases and J 3 bases, with 12 bases left between them.

The chain has TRBV27 and TRBJ1-1; a possible D gene is TRBD1 (5 bases). The CDR3 spans 13 residues. The germline V gene encodes CDR1 MNHEY and CDR2 SMNVEV (reference sequence). V lost 6 bases and J lost 1, with 9 bases in between. The DNA for the CDR3 is TGTGCCAGCAGATTCGGGGGGAACACTGAAGCTTTCTTT. This gives the protein CASRFGGNTEAFF.

This clone was detected only once. The DNA of the CDR3 is TGTGCCAGCAGAACAAGTAGCGGGGGGAACTCCTACGAGCAGTACTTC. Amino acid sequence: CASRTSSGGNSYEQYF. The rearrangement uses TRBV28 and TRBJ2-7; 10 bases match TRBD2. The germline gives CDR1 MDHEN, CDR2 SYDVKM. V trimming: 6 bases; J trimming: 0 bases; junction bases outside the gene matches: 8. This CDR3 region has 16 residues. Combining the CDR3 with reference TRBV28 and TRBJ2-7 gives the whole variable domain DVKVTQSSRYLVKRTGEKVFLECVQDMDHENMFWYRQDPGLGLRLIYFSYDVKMKEKGDIPEGYSVSREKKERFSLILESASTNQTSMYLCASRTSSGGNSYEQYFGPGTRLTVT.

This chain uses TRBV28 with TRBJ1-1; D perhaps matches TRBD1 (6 bases). The CDR3 has 12 residues. Trimming shortened V by 3 bases and J by 5 bases, and 7 bases separated the two germline ends. Looked up from germline, CDR1 is MDHEN and CDR2 is SYDVKM. For the CDR3, the DNA is TGTGCCAGCAGTTTGGGGGCGACTGAAGCTTTCTTT. Translated: CASSLGATEAFF. Variable domain in full (rest from reference TRBV28 and TRBJ1-1): DVKVTQSSRYLVKRTGEKVFLECVQDMDHENMFWYRQDPGLGLRLIYFSYDVKMKEKGDIPEGYSVSREKKERFSLILESASTNQTSMYLCASSLGATEAFFGQGTRLTVV.

This sequence joins TRBV20-1 and TRBJ1-5; a weak D match, TRBD1 (6 bases). Germline-derived CDR1 and CDR2 are DFQATT and SNEGSKA (reference sequence). There are 11 residues in the CDR3. Trimming left V 6 bases short and J 4 bases short, with 7 bases between. CDR3 in amino acids: CSARGNQPQHF. CDR3 sequence (DNA): TGCAGTGCGAGGGGGAATCAGCCCCAGCATTTT.

The V call is TRBV29-1, the J call TRBJ2-3; a possible D gene is TRBD1 (6 bases). V dropped 7 bases and J dropped 1 base, with 15 bases sitting between them. Germline V gives CDR1 SQVTM, CDR2 ANQGSEA. This CDR3 has 14 amino acids. CDR3 region: CSAPWGPRTDTQYF. The CDR3 DNA reads as TGCAGCGCCCCTTGGGGGCCTCGCACAGATACGCAGTATTTT.

The rearrangement joins TRBV4-1 to TRBJ2-7, with 7 bases fitting TRBD1. CDR1 is MGHRA and CDR2 is YSYEKL in the germline V gene. With V trimmed by 5 bases and J by 1 base, 8 bases remained unmatched. The CDR3 sequence is 15 residues long. CDR3 DNA: TGCGCCAGCAGCAAGGGGGCGGGTCTTTCCTACGAGCAGTACTTC. Translating it yields CASSKGAGLSYEQYF.

The chain combines TRBV28 with TRBJ2-7; 8 nucleotides line up with TRBD1. The CDR3 runs to 14 residues. V gave up 0 bases and J gave up 7 bases; unmatched junction bases: 5. Germline lookup yields CDR1 MDHEN and CDR2 SYDVKM. DNA of the CDR3: TGTGCCAGCAGTTTATGGACAGGGGTGGTTGAGCAGTACTTC. This encodes CASSLWTGVVEQYF. The whole variable domain, remainder taken from reference TRBV28 and TRBJ2-7, is DVKVTQSSRYLVKRTGEKVFLECVQDMDHENMFWYRQDPGLGLRLIYFSYDVKMKEKGDIPEGYSVSREKKERFSLILESASTNQTSMYLCASSLWTGVVEQYFGPGTRLTVT.

The chain recombines TRBV15 with TRBJ1-2; D is ambiguous. Germline V gene sequence: CDR1 LNHNV, CDR2 YYDKDF (reference sequence). V shed 1 base and J shed 5 bases, with 11 bases lying between them. This CDR3 has 14 amino acids. The chain's CDR3 is CATSRALQEYGYTF. The CDR3 region has the DNA TGTGCCACCAGCAGAGCACTTCAGGAATATGGCTACACCTTC.

The rearrangement uses TRBV9 and TRBJ2-1, with 12 bases matching TRBD2. The CDR3 is made up of 16 amino acids. J was trimmed by 5 bases and V by 1 base; bases with no gene match: 4. Germline-derived CDR1 and CDR2 are SGDLS and YYNGEE. The CDR3 reads CASSVQGLAGNNEQFF. The DNA for the CDR3 is TGTGCCAGCAGCGTACAGGGACTAGCGGGCAACAATGAGCAGTTCTTC.

DNA for the CDR3: TGCGCCAGCAGCTTGGCGCTCGGGGGGCGCTTTTCTGGAAACACCATATATTTT. The encoded protein is CASSLALGGRFSGNTIYF. The chain joins TRBV5-1 to TRBJ1-3, with a possible D match to TRBD1 (6 bases). CDR3 length equals 18 residues. CDR1 is SGHRS, CDR2 YFSETQ, per germline. V lost 0 bases, J lost 1 base, and 17 bases lay in between.